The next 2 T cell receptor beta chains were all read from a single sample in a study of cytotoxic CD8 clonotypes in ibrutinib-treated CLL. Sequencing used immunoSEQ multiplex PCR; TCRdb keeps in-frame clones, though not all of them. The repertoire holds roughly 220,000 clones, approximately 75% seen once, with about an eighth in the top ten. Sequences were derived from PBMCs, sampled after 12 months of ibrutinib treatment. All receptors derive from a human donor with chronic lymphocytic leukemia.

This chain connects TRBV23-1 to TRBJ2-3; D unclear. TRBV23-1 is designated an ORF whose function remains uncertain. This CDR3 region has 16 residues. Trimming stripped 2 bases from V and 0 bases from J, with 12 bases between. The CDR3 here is CASSQGKDLSTDTQYF. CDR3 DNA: TGCGCCAGCAGTCAAGGCAAAGACCTTAGCACAGATACGCAGTATTTT.

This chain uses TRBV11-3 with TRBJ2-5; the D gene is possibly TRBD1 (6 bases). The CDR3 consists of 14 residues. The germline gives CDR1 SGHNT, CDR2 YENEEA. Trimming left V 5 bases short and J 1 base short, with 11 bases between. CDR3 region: CASSDQGSQETQYF. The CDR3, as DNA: TGTGCCAGCAGCGACCAGGGGTCCCAAGAGACCCAGTACTTC.